A selection of T cell receptor beta chains follows, all from one sample in a study of blood T cell repertoires in COVID-19. Assay used: immunoSEQ multiplex PCR; TCRdb lists only in-frame clones, some missing. The repertoire consists of about 180,000 clones, with about 82% occurring once and the leading ten covering 6% to 7.5%. Sequencing was carried out using peripheral blood. The source of these receptors is a man aged 65 to 85 with active or convalescent COVID-19. Both conserved end residues are part of each CDR3. A D gene is named only where the DNA matches it firmly.

NA | 14 | TRBJ1-1 | TRBV6-5 | CASSFGTAGTEAFF
NA | 16 | TRBJ1-3 | TRBV7-6 | CASSPGGANSGNTIYF
NA | 15 | TRBJ1-5 | TRBV6-1 | CASSEIRTANQPQHF
NA | 12 | TRBJ1-5 | TRBV24-1 | CATHPWQATQHF
TRBD2 | 17 | TRBJ2-3 | TRBV5-5 | CASSLYLAGGPADTQYF
NA | 14 | TRBJ1-4 | TRBV19 | CASSIAPQNEKLFF
NA | 13 | TRBJ2-3 | TRBV6-6 | CASSYSSTSAQYF
NA | 13 | TRBJ1-5 | TRBV5-8 | CASSGEGRDPQHF
TRBD1 | 12 | TRBJ1-1 | TRBV2 | CASSGRQGPAFF
TRBD1 | 14 | TRBJ1-1 | TRBV5-1 | CASSLGDRYTEAFF
NA | 13 | TRBJ2-2 | TRBV20-1 | CSASIKNTGELFF
TRBD1 | 14 | TRBJ2-5 | TRBV25-1 | CASSGEGGSETQYF
NA | 13 | TRBJ2-5 | TRBV7-9 | CASSPYESETQYF
TRBD2 | 17 | TRBJ2-3 | TRBV4-3 | CASSQQWVAGGQDTQYF
NA | 15 | TRBJ2-2 | TRBV18 | CASSLGGRGTGELFF
NA | 16 | TRBJ2-1 | TRBV9 | CASSVAPAPSYNEQFF
TRBD2 | 16 | TRBJ2-7 | TRBV15 | CATSRDTSASSYEQYF
NA | 14 | TRBJ2-7 | TRBV4-1 | CASSQNTLGDEQYF
NA | 15 | TRBJ2-2 | TRBV15 | CATSRGTENTVELFF
NA | 16 | TRBJ2-7 | TRBV9 | CASSVGVWEVGYEQYF
NA | 14 | TRBJ1-3 | TRBV6-5 | CASSRQQYPNTIYF
TRBD1 | 14 | TRBJ1-5 | TRBV2 | CASRTGQGPQPQHF
NA | 13 | TRBJ1-2 | TRBV6-2/TRBV6-3 | CASSYEWLYGYTF
NA | 15 | TRBJ1-1 | TRBV11-2 | CASSLEVGRYTEAFF
NA | 15 | TRBJ1-5 | TRBV20-1 | CSASRTQESNQPQHF
NA | 15 | TRBJ2-1 | TRBV6-5 | CASTPGDKYNNEQFF
NA | 13 | TRBJ1-6 | TRBV6-5 | CASSPRGNSPLHF
NA | 18 | TRBJ1-1 | TRBV3-1/TRBV3-2 | CATDDLGERGLGNTEAFF
TRBD1 | 17 | TRBJ1-5 | TRBV5-1 | CASSPGGPGGFTQPQHF
NA | 13 | TRBJ2-7 | TRBV5-1 | CASSWATLNEQYF
NA | 13 | TRBJ2-5 | TRBV5-1 | CASSFLGIGTQYF
NA | 15 | TRBJ2-1 | TRBV5-1 | CASSLRAGDRDEQFF
TRBD1 | 16 | TRBJ2-1 | TRBV5-1 | CASSWARDRVYNEQFF
NA | 13 | TRBJ1-2 | TRBV6-5 | CASWAPGVPGYTF
TRBD1 | 13 | TRBJ2-7 | TRBV28 | CASTIWGQLGQYF
NA | 17 | TRBJ1-3 | TRBV2 | CASSVLRGGNSGNTIYF
TRBD1 | 14 | TRBJ2-7 | TRBV6-6 | CVTQAGGRAYEQYF
TRBD1 | 12 | TRBJ1-2 | TRBV3-1/TRBV3-2 | CASSRTGEGYTF
NA | 16 | TRBJ2-7 | TRBV5-1 | CASSERTQGAGSEQYF
NA | 16 | TRBJ2-7 | TRBV6-5 | CASSYFPDSTFYEQYF
TRBD2 | 16 | TRBJ2-1 | TRBV7-9 | CASSLRQRDGQGEQFF
NA | 15 | TRBJ2-3 | TRBV7-2 | CASSRGIGGPDTQYF
TRBD1 | 14 | TRBJ1-2 | TRBV7-9 | CASSLRTGLDLYTF
NA | 15 | TRBJ1-2 | TRBV18 | CASSPSSGLDYGYTF
NA | 12 | TRBJ1-5 | TRBV12-5 | CDLQGCNQPQHF
TRBD1 | 14 | TRBJ1-2 | TRBV19 | CASRDTGGRYGYTF
TRBD1 | 17 | TRBJ2-3 | TRBV28 | CASSSPRDRGLGDTQYF
TRBD1 | 14 | TRBJ1-5 | TRBV6-5 | CASSNTGVWQPQHF
TRBD1 | 15 | TRBJ2-5 | TRBV6-2/TRBV6-3 | CASSEPGQGLETQYF
NA | 15 | TRBJ1-3 | TRBV3-1/TRBV3-2 | CASTPPGDTGNTIYF
NA | 15 | TRBJ1-6 | TRBV10-3 | CAISRGTRNNSPLHF
NA | 13 | TRBJ1-1 | TRBV27 | CASRAGVGTEAFF
TRBD1 | 17 | TRBJ2-7 | TRBV11-2 | CASSSQLPGQGGYEQYF
TRBD2 | 14 | TRBJ2-5 | TRBV7-2 | CASSQAGGRETQYF
NA | 15 | TRBJ1-2 | TRBV6-2/TRBV6-3 | CASSSSQGSLYGYTF
TRBD2 | 14 | TRBJ2-1 | TRBV9 | CASSGSGGNNEQFF
TRBD1 | 15 | TRBJ1-2 | TRBV7-9 | CASSLTQGANYGYTF
TRBD1 | 15 | TRBJ1-2 | TRBV9 | CASSPVGTGALGYTF
TRBD2 | 17 | TRBJ2-5 | TRBV3-1/TRBV3-2 | CASSQFGLAGDPETQYF
NA | 14 | TRBJ1-1 | TRBV9 | CASSQEAEGRRAFF